This TCR beta chain was found in a study of cytomegalovirus exposure and HLA in healthy donors. The overall study: Researchers found that more than 70% of just under 400 genotyped donors fell within the Caucasian-associated ancestry cluster.

On this clone itself: What it recognizes is unknown.

It was with 60 Vbeta and 13 Jbeta primers that the PCR ran. As handled by the study authors: Later work found 74 million or so unique TCR beta chains, with some 11 million shared. TCRdb's table, derived via immunoSEQ multiplex PCR, lists solely in-frame clones and lacks some. V, J and clone size were drawn from that table, and D and trimming were deduced from the DNA. The top ten hold about 20% of the sample, which has about 72,000 clones, over 50% seen once. The CDR3 is 16 amino acids. The V end lost 3 bases, the J end lost 10 bases, and 21 bases lay between the germline ends. Germline CDR1 and CDR2: LNHNV and YYDKDF (reference sequence). Findings and caveats of the study: Reportedly, TCR beta sequences accurately predicted HLA-A and HLA-B alleles in most subjects.

Input material: PBMCs. V gene TRBV15 combines with J gene TRBJ1-4, with D possibly TRBD1 on 5 matching bases. This clonotype originated in a man aged 35-49 years in good health and CMV-seropositive. The CDR3 DNA follows: TGTGCCACCAGCAGGGATGGGACTGGAGAAGATGGAAAACTGTTTTTT. Translating gives CATSRDGTGEDGKLFF.